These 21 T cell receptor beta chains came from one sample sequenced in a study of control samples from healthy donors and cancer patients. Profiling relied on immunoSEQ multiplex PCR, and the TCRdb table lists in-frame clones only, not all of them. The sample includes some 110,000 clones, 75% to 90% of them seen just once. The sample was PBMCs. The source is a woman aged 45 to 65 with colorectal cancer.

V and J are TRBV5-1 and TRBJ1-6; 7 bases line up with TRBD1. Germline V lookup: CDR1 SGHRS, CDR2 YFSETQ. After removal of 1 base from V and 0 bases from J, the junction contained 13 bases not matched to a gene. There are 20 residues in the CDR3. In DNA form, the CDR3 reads TGCGCCAGCAGCTTGACGGGGACAGATCCTGGCGCCTCCTATAATTCACCCCTCCACTTT. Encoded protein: CASSLTGTDPGASYNSPLHF.

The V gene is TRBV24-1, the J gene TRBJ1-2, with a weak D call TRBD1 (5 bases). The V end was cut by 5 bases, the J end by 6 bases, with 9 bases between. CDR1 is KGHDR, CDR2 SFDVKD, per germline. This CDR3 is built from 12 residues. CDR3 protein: CATSGGVDGYTF. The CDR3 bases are TGTGCCACCAGTGGAGGGGTGGATGGCTACACCTTC.

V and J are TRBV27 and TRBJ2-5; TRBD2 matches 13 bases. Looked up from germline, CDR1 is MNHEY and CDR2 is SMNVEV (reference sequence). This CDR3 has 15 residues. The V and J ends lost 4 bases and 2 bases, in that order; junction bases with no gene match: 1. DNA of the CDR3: TGTGCCAGCAGTTCACTAGCGGGAGGGCAAGAGACCCAGTACTTC. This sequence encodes CASSSLAGGQETQYF.

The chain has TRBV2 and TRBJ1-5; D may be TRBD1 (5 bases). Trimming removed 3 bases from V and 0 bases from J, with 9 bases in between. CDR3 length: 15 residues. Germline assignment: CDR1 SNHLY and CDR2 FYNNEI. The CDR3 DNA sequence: TGTGCCAGCAGTGAGTTTACAGGTAGCAATCAGCCCCAGCATTTT. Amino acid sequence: CASSEFTGSNQPQHF. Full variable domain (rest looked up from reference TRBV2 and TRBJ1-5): EPEVTQTPSHQVTQMGQEVILRCVPISNHLYFYWYRQILGQKVEFLVSFYNNEISEKSEIFDDQFSVERPDGSNFTLKIRSTKLEDSAMYFCASSEFTGSNQPQHFGDGTRLSIL.

The CDR3 DNA is TGTGCCAGCAGTTACTCCGATCGAGGGACTGAAGCTTTCTTT. The encoded protein is CASSYSDRGTEAFF. The rearrangement uses TRBV6-6 and TRBJ1-1; D is uncertain. The CDR3 extends over 14 amino acids. V lost 0 bases and J 5 bases, leaving 10 bases between the germline ends. Germline assignment: CDR1 MNHNY and CDR2 SVGAGI (reference sequence).

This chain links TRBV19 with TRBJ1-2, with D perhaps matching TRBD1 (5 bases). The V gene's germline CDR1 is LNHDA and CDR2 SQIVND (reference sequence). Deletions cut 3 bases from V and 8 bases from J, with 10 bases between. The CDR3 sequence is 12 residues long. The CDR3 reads CASSMGGGGYTF. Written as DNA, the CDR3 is TGTGCCAGTAGTATGGGGGGAGGCGGCTACACCTTC.

The CDR3 sequence: CASRTGKNTEAFF. DNA of the CDR3: TGTGCCAGCCGGACAGGGAAGAACACTGAAGCTTTCTTT. The V call is TRBV27, the J call TRBJ1-1; 8 nucleotides agree with TRBD1. This CDR3 comprises 13 residues. V lost 8 bases, J lost 1 base, and 3 bases stayed unmatched. The V gene's germline CDR1 is MNHEY and CDR2 SMNVEV (reference sequence).

CDR3 DNA sequence: TGTGCCAGCAGTCTCCGGGACAGGGCTCTCGACGAGCAGTACTTC. This encodes CASSLRDRALDEQYF. This chain links TRBV28 with TRBJ2-7, with 9 bases lining up with TRBD1. After removal of 5 bases from V and 5 bases from J, the junction contained 10 bases not matched to a gene. CDR1 is MDHEN, CDR2 SYDVKM, per germline. The CDR3 runs 15 residues.

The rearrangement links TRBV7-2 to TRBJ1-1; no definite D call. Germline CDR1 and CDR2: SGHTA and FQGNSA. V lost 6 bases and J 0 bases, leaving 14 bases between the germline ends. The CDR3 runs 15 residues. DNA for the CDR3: TGTGCCAGCAGACTCCCGTCGGGAATGAACACTGAAGCTTTCTTT. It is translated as CASRLPSGMNTEAFF.

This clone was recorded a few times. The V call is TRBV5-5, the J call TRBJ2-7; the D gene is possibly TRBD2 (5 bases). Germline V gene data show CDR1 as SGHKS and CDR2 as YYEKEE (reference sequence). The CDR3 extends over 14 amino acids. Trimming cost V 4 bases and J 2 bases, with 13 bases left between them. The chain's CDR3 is CASSRSPGTYEQYF. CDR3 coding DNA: TGTGCCAGCAGCCGCAGCCCGGGAACCTACGAGCAGTACTTC. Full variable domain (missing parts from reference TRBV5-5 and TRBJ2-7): DAGVTQSPTHLIKTRGQQVTLRCSPISGHKSVSWYQQVLGQGPQFIFQYYEKEERGRGNFPDRFSARQFPNYSSELNVNALLLGDSALYLCASSRSPGTYEQYFGPGTRLTVT.

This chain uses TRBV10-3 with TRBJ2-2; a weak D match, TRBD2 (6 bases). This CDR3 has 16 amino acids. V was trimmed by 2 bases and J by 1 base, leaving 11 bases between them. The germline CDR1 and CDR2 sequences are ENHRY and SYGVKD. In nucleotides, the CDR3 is TGTGCCATCAGTGAGGGTGGTAGCGGGAACACCGGGGAGCTGTTTTTT. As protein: CAISEGGSGNTGELFF.

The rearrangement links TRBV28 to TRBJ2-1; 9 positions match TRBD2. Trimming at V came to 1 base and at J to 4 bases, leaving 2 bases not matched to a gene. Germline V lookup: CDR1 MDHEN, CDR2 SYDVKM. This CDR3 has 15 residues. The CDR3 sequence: CASSLSGLAYNEQFF. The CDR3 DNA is TGTGCCAGCAGTTTATCCGGACTAGCGTACAATGAGCAGTTCTTC.

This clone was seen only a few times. Here the CDR3 DNA reads TGCGCCAGCAGCCCCCGGGGAGAGGGGCAAGGTCAGCCCCAGCATTTT. Translating it yields CASSPRGEGQGQPQHF. This chain uses TRBV4-1 with TRBJ1-5, with a tentative D call TRBD1 (5 bases). V was pared by 4 bases and J by 6 bases, with 19 bases between. Germline values: CDR1 MGHRA, CDR2 YSYEKL. CDR3 length equals 16 residues.

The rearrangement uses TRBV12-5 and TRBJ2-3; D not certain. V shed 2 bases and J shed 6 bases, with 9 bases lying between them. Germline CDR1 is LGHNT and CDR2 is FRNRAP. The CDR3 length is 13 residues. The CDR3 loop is CASGLSAGDTQYF. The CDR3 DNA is TGTGCTAGTGGTTTGTCTGCCGGGGATACGCAGTATTTT.

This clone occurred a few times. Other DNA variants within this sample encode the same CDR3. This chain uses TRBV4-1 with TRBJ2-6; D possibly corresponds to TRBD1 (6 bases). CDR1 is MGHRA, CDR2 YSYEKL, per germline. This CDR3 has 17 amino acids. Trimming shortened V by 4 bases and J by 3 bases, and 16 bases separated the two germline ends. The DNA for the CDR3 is TGCGCCAGCAGCCGTGACAGGTGGGGTGGTGGGGCCAACGTCCTGACTTTC. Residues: CASSRDRWGGGANVLTF.

CDR3 DNA: TGTGCCAGCAGAACCGGGACAGGGCCCAATCAGCCCCAGCATTTT. Its protein product is CASRTGTGPNQPQHF. The chain links TRBV2 to TRBJ1-5; TRBD1 agrees at 9 bases. CDR3 length: 15 amino acids. Germline lookup yields CDR1 SNHLY and CDR2 FYNNEI. V trimming: 6 bases; J trimming: 3 bases; junction bases outside the gene matches: 6. Combining the CDR3 with reference TRBV2 and TRBJ1-5 gives the whole variable domain EPEVTQTPSHQVTQMGQEVILRCVPISNHLYFYWYRQILGQKVEFLVSFYNNEISEKSEIFDDQFSVERPDGSNFTLKIRSTKLEDSAMYFCASRTGTGPNQPQHFGDGTRLSIL.

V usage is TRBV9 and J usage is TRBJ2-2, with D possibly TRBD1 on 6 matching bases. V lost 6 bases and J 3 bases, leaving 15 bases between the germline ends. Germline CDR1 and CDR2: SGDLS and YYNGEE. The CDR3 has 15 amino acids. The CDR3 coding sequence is TGTGCCAGCAATCAGGGGCAGACATACACCGGGGAGCTGTTTTTT. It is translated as CASNQGQTYTGELFF. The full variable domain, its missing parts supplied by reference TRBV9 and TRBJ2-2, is DSGVTQTPKHLITATGQRVTLRCSPRSGDLSVYWYQQSLDQGLQFLIQYYNGEERAKGNILERFSAQQFPDLHSELNLSSLELGDSALYFCASNQGQTYTGELFFGEGSRLTVL.

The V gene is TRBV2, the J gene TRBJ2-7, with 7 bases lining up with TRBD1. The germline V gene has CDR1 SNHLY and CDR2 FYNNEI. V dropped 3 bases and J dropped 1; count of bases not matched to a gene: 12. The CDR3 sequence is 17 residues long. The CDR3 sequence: CASSDHATGQVSYEQYF. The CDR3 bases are TGTGCCAGCAGTGATCATGCTACCGGACAGGTATCCTACGAGCAGTACTTC.

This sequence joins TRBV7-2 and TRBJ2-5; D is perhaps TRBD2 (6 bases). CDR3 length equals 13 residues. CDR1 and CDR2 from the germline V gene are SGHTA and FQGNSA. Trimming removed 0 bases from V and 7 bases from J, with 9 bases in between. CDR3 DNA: TGTGCCAGCAGCTTAGCCGGGAGAGGGACCCAGTACTTC. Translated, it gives CASSLAGRGTQYF.

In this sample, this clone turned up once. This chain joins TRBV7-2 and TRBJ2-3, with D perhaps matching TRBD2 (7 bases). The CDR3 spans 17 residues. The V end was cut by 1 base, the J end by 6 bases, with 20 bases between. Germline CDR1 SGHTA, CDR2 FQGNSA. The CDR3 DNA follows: TGTGCCAGCAGCTTAGGGGGGAGGGACACCGTGTCCGATACGCAGTATTTT. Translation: CASSLGGRDTVSDTQYF.

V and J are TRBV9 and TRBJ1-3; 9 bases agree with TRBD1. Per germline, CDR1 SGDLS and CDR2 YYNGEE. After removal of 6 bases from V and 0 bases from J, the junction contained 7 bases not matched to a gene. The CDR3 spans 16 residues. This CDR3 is CASNRDRDFSGNTIYF. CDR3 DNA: TGTGCCAGCAACCGGGACAGGGACTTCTCTGGAAACACCATATATTTT.